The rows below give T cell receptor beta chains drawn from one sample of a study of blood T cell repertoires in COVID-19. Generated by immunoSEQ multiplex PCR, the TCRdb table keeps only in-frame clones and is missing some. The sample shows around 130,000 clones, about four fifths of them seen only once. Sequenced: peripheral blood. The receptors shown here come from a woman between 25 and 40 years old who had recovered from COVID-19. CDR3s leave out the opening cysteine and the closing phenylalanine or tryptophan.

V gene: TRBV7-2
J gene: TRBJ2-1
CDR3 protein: ASSFTTGYNEQF

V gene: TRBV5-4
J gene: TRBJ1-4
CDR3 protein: ASSLNWGMNSNEKLF

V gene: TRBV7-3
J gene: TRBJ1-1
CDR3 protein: ASSLHTGGASEAF

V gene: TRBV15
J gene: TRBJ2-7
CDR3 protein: ATSRPSGSAWSEQY

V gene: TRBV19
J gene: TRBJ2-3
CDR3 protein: ASSFQSSGGIADTQY

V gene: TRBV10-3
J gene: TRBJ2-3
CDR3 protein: AISWTGSTDTQY

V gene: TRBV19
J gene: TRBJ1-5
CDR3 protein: ASSRGQRQPQH

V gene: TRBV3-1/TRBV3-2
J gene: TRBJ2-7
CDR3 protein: ASSQDAGSYEQY

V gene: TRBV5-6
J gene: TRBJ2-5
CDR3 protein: ASSLGARGRGFLETQY

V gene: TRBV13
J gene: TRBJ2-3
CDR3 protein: ASMRGGRTDTQY

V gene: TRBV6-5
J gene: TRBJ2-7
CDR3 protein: ASSYGRAGYEQY

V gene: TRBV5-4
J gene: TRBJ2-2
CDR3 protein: ASSSGHTGELF

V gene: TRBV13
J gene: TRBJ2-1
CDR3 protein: ASSLTGARHNEQF

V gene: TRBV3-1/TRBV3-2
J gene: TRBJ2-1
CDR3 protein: ASSRLGGRGNEQF

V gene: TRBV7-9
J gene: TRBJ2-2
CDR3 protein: ASSQQGTYTGELF

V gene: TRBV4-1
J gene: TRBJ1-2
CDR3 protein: ASSLPDRHWGYT

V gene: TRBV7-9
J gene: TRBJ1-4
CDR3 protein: ASSSANHRESNEKLF

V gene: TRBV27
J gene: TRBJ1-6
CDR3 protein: ASSQRGYNSPLH

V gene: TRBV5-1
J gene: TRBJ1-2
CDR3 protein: ASSLGQGDRGYT

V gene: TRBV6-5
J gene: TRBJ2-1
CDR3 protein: ATPPFHGEAF

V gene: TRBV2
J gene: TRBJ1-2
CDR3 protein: ASSLAPTGGYGYT

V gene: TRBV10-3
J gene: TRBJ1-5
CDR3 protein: ATDRVGGNQPQH

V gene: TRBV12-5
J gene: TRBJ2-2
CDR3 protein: ASGLGGRTGVTGELF

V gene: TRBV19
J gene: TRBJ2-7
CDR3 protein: ASSPGTGGRRVDEQY

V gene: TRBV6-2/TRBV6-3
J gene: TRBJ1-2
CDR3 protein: ASSLQGANYGYT

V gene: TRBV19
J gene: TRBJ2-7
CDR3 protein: ASGTYEQY

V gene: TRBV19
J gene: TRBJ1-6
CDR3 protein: ASSAKQGSYNSPLH

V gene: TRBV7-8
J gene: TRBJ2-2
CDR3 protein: ASSFRRDGYTGELF

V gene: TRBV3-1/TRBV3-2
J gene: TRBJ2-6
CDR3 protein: ASSQGGPGANVLT

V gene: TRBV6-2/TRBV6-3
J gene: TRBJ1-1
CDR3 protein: ASSYISGNTEAF

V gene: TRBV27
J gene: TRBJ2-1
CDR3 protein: ASSLSRGLAESREQF

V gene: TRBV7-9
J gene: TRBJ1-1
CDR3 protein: ASSPRQGAGAVNTEAF

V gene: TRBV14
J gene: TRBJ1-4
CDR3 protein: ASSRRTGVNEKLF

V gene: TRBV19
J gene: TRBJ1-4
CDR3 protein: ASSTNRDSPSPTNEKLF

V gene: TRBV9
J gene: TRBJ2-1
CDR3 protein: ASSVGLAGGNEQF

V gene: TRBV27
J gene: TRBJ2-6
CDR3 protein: ASSDRISGANVLT

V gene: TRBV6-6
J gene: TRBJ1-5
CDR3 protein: ASSLQGDNQPQH

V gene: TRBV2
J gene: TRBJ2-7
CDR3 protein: ASSEQGQGYEQY

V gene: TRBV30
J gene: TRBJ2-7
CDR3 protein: AWSTAGRSYEQY

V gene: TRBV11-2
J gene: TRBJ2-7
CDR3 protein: ASSLGGGRYEQY

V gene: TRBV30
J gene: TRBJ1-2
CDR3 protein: AWRMTGWNYGYT

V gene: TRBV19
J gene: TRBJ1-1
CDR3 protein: ASSNDRVNTEAF

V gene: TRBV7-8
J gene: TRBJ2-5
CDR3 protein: ASSYLLAGGQKTQY

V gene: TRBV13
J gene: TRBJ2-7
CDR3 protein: ASSLFGGGSSYEQY

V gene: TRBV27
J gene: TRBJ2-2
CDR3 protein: ASSFGQGNTGELF

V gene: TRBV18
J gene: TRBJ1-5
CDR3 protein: ASSLGEQPQH

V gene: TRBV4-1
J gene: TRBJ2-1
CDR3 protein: ASSQALAGGGEQF

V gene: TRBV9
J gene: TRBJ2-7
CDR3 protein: ASSPRTSGYEQY

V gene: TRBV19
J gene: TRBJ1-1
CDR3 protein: ASMVTGGFPEAF

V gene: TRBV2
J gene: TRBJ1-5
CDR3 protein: ASRSRVGSNQPQH

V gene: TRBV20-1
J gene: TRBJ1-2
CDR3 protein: SGSTGDGYT

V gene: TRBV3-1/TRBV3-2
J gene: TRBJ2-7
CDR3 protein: ASKGAPAGEQY

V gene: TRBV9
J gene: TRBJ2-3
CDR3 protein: ASSRLGGDTQY

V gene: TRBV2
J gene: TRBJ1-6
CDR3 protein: ASSESGSPGTNSPLH